Reported below is one TCR beta chain. It lacks a known antigen. The record has no base qualities; no much larger clone is one base away. Germline trimming amounts to 4 bases on V and 10 bases on J, with 9 as the count of junction bases outside the gene matches. Inclusive of the bounding cysteine and phenylalanine, the CDR3 is 14 residues long. Just the 42-base CDR3 DNA is kept, in frame starting at base 1. CDR1 and CDR2 were assigned from the germline V gene as SGHTS and YDEGEE. Each collaborating institution followed its own protocols to collect whole blood in K2EDTA tubes. For TCRbeta analysis, collaborators shipped samples as frozen whole blood, isolated PBMCs, or DNA extracted from either of those sample types. The immunoSEQ Assay, a bias-controlled multiplex PCR, was used to amplify TCRbeta CDR3 regions from genomic DNA. As for the original processing: Within the assay, amplification of reference gene primers was used to estimate how many nucleated cells each sample contained. To quantify the absolute abundance of each unique TCRbeta CDR3 rearrangement, sequence reads were collapsed and filtered. Productive Simpson clonality was computed per sample as the square root of Simpson's diversity index over productive rearrangements. This is the immuneACCESS table as TCRdb keeps it, with only in-frame sequences that have V and J called. A part of the clones is gone; compared with another copy, unresolved V genes explain less than half, and the rest is unexplained. V, J and clone size are taken as reported in that table, and D and trimming were inferred from the DNA itself. The sample table holds roughly 73,000 clones, of which 81% were seen once. Clones ranked in the top ten supply about 20% of the sample.

These data belong to a study of blood T cell repertoires in COVID-19 (dated by TCRdb to 2018 to 2021). About the investigation overall: Samples from collaborators originated in the United States, Italy and Spain and spanned both the acute and convalescent phases of COVID-19. Nearly every sample came with metadata listing a de-identified subject ID, COVID-19 status, age in years and sex. The repertoires were made available in a free public database intended to serve as a resource for research on the immune response to SARS-CoV-2. The dataset comprised deeply sampled blood TCRbeta repertoires from subjects exposed to, actively infected with, or recovered from COVID-19. The prospective study material was composed of cDNA or gDNA derived from T cells, B-cell-depleted T cells, or PBMCs. Where available, HLA class I and class II types were obtained from metadata supplied by the sample provider rather than from assay-based typing. The samples were drawn from two sources: the first 160 participants of the ongoing ImmuneRACE study, and about 1,300 subjects contributed by 6 global collaborators. Here is what the overall study found, with its caveats: The quantity of clinical and demographic metadata differed by source and by participant and was supplied without curation.

Material: peripheral blood. The sequence is built from TRBV5-8 and TRBJ2-7; 12 nucleotides in the junction match TRBD2. The clonotype originates from a woman in her seventies with acute or convalescent COVID-19. The CDR3 here reads CASSHRLAGVLQYF. Here is the DNA: TGTGCCAGCAGCCATAGACTAGCGGGAGTTCTCCAGTACTTC.